This entry lists 31 T cell receptor beta chains sequenced from one sample in a study of T cell repertoires in cytomegalovirus infection. MiXCR, applied by TCRdb to the reads, yields one record per CDR3 protein. The table has some 560,000 distinct CDR3 sequences, under 45% seen once. Their specific antigens are unknown. This material consisted of cultured PBMCs, taken from culture after CMV antigen stimulation. The source of these receptors is a human donor in good health (CMV status not recorded). Some clones in this sample may be carry-over from other donors' samples.

In its sample, this clonotype was seen a few times. This sequence joins TRBV7-2 and TRBJ2-3; D call uncertain. CDR1 and CDR2 (germline): SGHTA, FQGNSA. V was pared by 4 bases and J by 3 bases, with 8 bases between. This CDR3 is built from 13 residues. CDR3 coding DNA: TGTGCCAGCAGCTCCCGAGCTACAGATACGCAGTATTTT. It translates to CASSSRATDTQYF.

In this sample, this clonotype turned up many times. The rearrangement joins TRBV29-1 to TRBJ1-1, with unresolved D. V was cut by 7 bases and J by 1 base, with 4 bases left in between. Germline assignment: CDR1 SQVTM and CDR2 ANQGSEA. The CDR3 length is 10 residues. The DNA of the CDR3 is TGCAGCGGGGAGAACACTGAAGCTTTCTTT. Its protein product is CSGENTEAFF.

The gene calls are TRBV20-1 and TRBJ2-3, with TRBD1 as a possible D gene (5 bases). CDR1 is DFQATT and CDR2 is SNEGSKA in the germline V gene (reference sequence). CDR3 length: 11 residues. The V end was cut by 5 bases, the J end by 6 bases, with 9 bases between. CDR3 region: CSAEQDDTQYF. CDR3 in DNA: TGCAGTGCTGAACAGGATGATACGCAGTATTTT.

This chain connects TRBV4-1 to TRBJ2-1; D may be TRBD1 (6 bases). V was cut by 3 bases and J by 6 bases, with 12 bases left in between. This CDR3 is built from 14 residues. Germline V gene lookup returns CDR1 MGHRA and CDR2 YSYEKL. The CDR3 spells CASSHTGPSNEQFF. CDR3 nucleotide sequence: TGCGCCAGCAGCCATACAGGGCCCTCCAATGAGCAGTTCTTC.

This chain links TRBV6-1 with TRBJ2-3; maybe TRBD2 (5 bases). The germline gives CDR1 MNHNS, CDR2 SASEGT. V dropped 2 bases and J dropped 6 bases, with 9 bases sitting between them. CDR3 length: 13 residues. The CDR3 spells CASSEFGEDTQYF. The CDR3 region has the DNA TGTGCCAGCAGTGAATTTGGGGAGGATACGCAGTATTTT.

This rearrangement joins TRBV20-1 to TRBJ1-1; no reliable D call. CDR3 length: 15 amino acids. Trimming took 6 bases from V and 3 from J, leaving 20 bases between them. Germline-derived CDR1 and CDR2 are DFQATT and SNEGSKA (reference sequence). The CDR3 here is CSAPSAGGRDTEAFF. The CDR3 coding sequence is TGCAGTGCCCCTAGCGCGGGAGGTCGGGACACTGAAGCTTTCTTT.

The CDR3 DNA sequence: TGTGCCAGCAGCTTTGAAGGAACTGAAGCTTTCTTT. Protein product: CASSFEGTEAFF. The V and J genes are TRBV7-6 and TRBJ1-1; D ambiguous. Deletions cut 3 bases from V and 5 bases from J, with 7 bases between. The CDR3 has 12 amino acids. Germline assignment: CDR1 SGHVS and CDR2 FNYEAQ.

V and J are TRBV27 and TRBJ1-1; a weak D match, TRBD1 (5 bases). Trimming took 3 bases from V and 0 from J, leaving 11 bases between them. Germline V gives CDR1 MNHEY, CDR2 SMNVEV (reference sequence). This CDR3 comprises 15 residues. DNA for the CDR3: TGTGCCAGCAGTTTGGAGGGGCTATTGAACACTGAAGCTTTCTTT. Translating it yields CASSLEGLLNTEAFF.

The chain recombines TRBV12-3 or TRBV12-4 with TRBJ2-1; the D is unclear. The V and J ends lost 4 bases and 7 bases respectively, with 11 bases between them. The CDR3 has 13 amino acids. This CDR3 is CASSSAGRNEQFF. CDR3 nucleotides: TGTGCCAGCAGTTCGGCTGGCCGAAATGAGCAGTTCTTC.

V is TRBV24-1 and J is TRBJ2-3; the match to TRBD2 covers 11 bases. This CDR3 is 15 amino acids long. The V gene end was trimmed by 11 bases and the J gene end by 2 bases; junction bases not matched to a gene: 8. The germline V gene has CDR1 KGHDR and CDR2 SFDVKD. As DNA, the CDR3 is TGTGCCATCGGGACTAGCGGCGGTTACACAGATACGCAGTATTTT. This gives the protein CAIGTSGGYTDTQYF.

This clonotype turned up a few times. V is TRBV7-4 and J is TRBJ2-5; 8 bases fit TRBD2. The germline V gene encodes CDR1 SGHVT and CDR2 SQSDAQ. Trimming removed 5 bases from V and 3 bases from J; junction bases left unmatched: 11. CDR3 length: 16 amino acids. This CDR3 reads CASSLPPGGGEETQYF. CDR3 bases: TGTGCCAGCAGCCTACCTCCCGGGGGGGGAGAAGAGACCCAGTACTTC.

The chain links TRBV15 to TRBJ2-1; perhaps TRBD2 as D (5 bases). This CDR3 spans 12 amino acids. Trimming took off 0 bases at V and 16 bases at J, with 13 bases between the two ends. The germline gives CDR1 LNHNV, CDR2 YYDKDF (reference sequence). The CDR3 protein is CATSRDGVQLFF. In nucleotides, the CDR3 is TGTGCCACCAGCAGAGACGGGGTTCAACTATTCTTC.

This sequence joins TRBV7-2 and TRBJ1-2; TRBD1 matches at 7 bases. CDR1 is SGHTA and CDR2 is FQGNSA in the germline V gene. CDR3 length equals 16 residues. Trimming cost V 2 bases and J 7 bases; bases outside gene matches: 13. DNA for the CDR3: TGTGCCAGCAGCTTAAATGGAGGACAGGTTGATGGTGGCTACACCTTC. Translation: CASSLNGGQVDGGYTF.

This clonotype was picked up a small number of times. The CDR3 sequence: CASSLAGQGYEQYF. CDR3 sequence (DNA): TGTGCCAGCAGCTTAGCGGGACAGGGCTACGAGCAGTACTTC. This chain uses TRBV7-6 with TRBJ2-7; 9 bases align to TRBD1. Germline trimming cut 0 bases from V and 3 bases from J; bases unmatched to any gene: 0. Germline CDR1 SGHVS, CDR2 FNYEAQ. The CDR3 runs 14 residues.

This clonotype has more than one count but fewer than ten. V gene TRBV12-3 or TRBV12-4 combines with J gene TRBJ2-3; 10 bases line up with TRBD2. This CDR3 has 15 amino acids. Unmatched junction bases numbered 9, after V lost 5 bases and J lost 7 bases. The CDR3 reads CASSRLAGVLNTQYF. The CDR3 nucleotides read TGTGCCAGCAGTCGTCTAGCGGGAGTGTTGAATACGCAGTATTTT.

In this sample, this clonotype turned up a few times. CDR3 residues: CASSLMVQGDNSPLHF. The CDR3 nucleotides read TGCGCCAGCAGCTTAATGGTGCAGGGCGATAATTCACCCCTCCACTTT. The chain joins TRBV5-1 to TRBJ1-6; possible D gene TRBD1, 5 bases. The CDR3 runs 16 residues. V shed 2 bases and J shed 5 bases, with 14 bases lying between them. CDR1 and CDR2 from the germline V gene are SGHRS and YFSETQ.

This clonotype appeared a few times. The V and J genes are TRBV20-1 and TRBJ1-5; D not certain. From germline, CDR1 is DFQATT and CDR2 SNEGSKA (reference sequence). The CDR3 runs to 13 residues. CDR3 sequence: CILLAGGNQPQHF. For the CDR3, the DNA is TGCATTCTCCTGGCCGGCGGCAATCAGCCCCAGCATTTT.

This chain connects TRBV19 to TRBJ1-1, with D tentatively TRBD1 (6 bases). V shed 5 bases and J shed 8 bases, with 24 bases lying between them. Germline loops: CDR1 LNHDA, CDR2 SQIVND (reference sequence). The CDR3 extends over 16 amino acids. CDR3 sequence reads: CASSLPPGQGPPEAFF. CDR3 DNA: TGTGCCAGTAGTCTGCCCCCGGGACAAGGCCCTCCCGAAGCTTTCTTT.

V usage is TRBV19 and J usage is TRBJ1-1, with unresolved D. Looked up from germline, CDR1 is LNHDA and CDR2 is SQIVND (reference sequence). Trimming cost V 3 bases and J 6 bases, with 11 bases left between them. The CDR3 is 13 amino acids. The CDR3 is CASSMRHLPEAFF. CDR3 sequence (DNA): TGTGCCAGTAGTATGCGCCACCTACCTGAAGCTTTCTTT. The variable domain in full, with the rest retrieved from reference TRBV19 and TRBJ1-1, is DGGITQSPKYLFRKEGQNVTLSCEQNLNHDAMYWYRQDPGQGLRLIYYSQIVNDFQKGDIAEGYSVSREKKESFPLTVTSAQKNPTAFYLCASSMRHLPEAFFGQGTRLTVV.

In this sample, this clonotype turned up a few times. This chain uses TRBV10-3 with TRBJ2-7, with D perhaps TRBD2 (5 bases). The CDR3 runs 14 residues. V gave up 3 bases and J gave up 2 bases, with 11 bases separating them. Germline values: CDR1 ENHRY, CDR2 SYGVKD. CDR3 sequence (DNA): TGTGCCATCAGTGAAGTCGGGGATACCTACGAGCAGTACTTC. It translates to CAISEVGDTYEQYF.

The chain recombines TRBV20-1 with TRBJ2-1; D uncertain. In germline, CDR1 is DFQATT, CDR2 SNEGSKA (reference sequence). V lost 5 bases, J lost 7 bases, and 21 bases lay in between. This CDR3 region has 15 residues. The CDR3 DNA sequence: TGCAGTGCTCCCTACACCGAAAAATTGTCTAATGAGCAGTTCTTC. Translated: CSAPYTEKLSNEQFF.

The chain uses TRBV28 and TRBJ1-6, with 9 bases fitting TRBD1. V lost 5 bases to trimming and J lost 7 bases; unmatched junction nucleotides: 3. CDR1 and CDR2 (germline): MDHEN, SYDVKM. The CDR3 spans 14 residues. Written as DNA, the CDR3 is TGTGCCAGCAGTACGGGACAGGGAAATTCACCCCTCCACTTT. Its protein is CASSTGQGNSPLHF. Filled out from reference TRBV28 and TRBJ1-6, the complete variable domain reads DVKVTQSSRYLVKRTGEKVFLECVQDMDHENMFWYRQDPGLGLRLIYFSYDVKMKEKGDIPEGYSVSREKKERFSLILESASTNQTSMYLCASSTGQGNSPLHFGNGTRLTVT.

This clonotype showed up just a few times. V gene TRBV3-1 combines with J gene TRBJ1-3, with 8 bases identical to TRBD1. Germline CDR1 LGHDT, CDR2 YNNKEL (reference sequence). V was clipped by 3 bases and J by 2 bases; unmatched bases: 3. This CDR3 is built from 15 residues. The CDR3 DNA follows: TGTGCCAGCAGCCACGAACAGGGGGCTGGAAACACCATATATTTT. Its translation is CASSHEQGAGNTIYF.

This clonotype was observed a handful of times. This chain uses TRBV10-3 with TRBJ2-5; TRBD2 matches 8 bases. CDR1 is ENHRY, CDR2 SYGVKD, per germline. This CDR3 has 14 amino acids. After removal of 7 bases from V and 0 bases from J, the junction contained 4 bases not matched to a gene. The CDR3 sequence: CAIKPAGDQETQYF. In DNA, the CDR3 is TGTGCCATCAAACCAGCGGGGGACCAAGAGACCCAGTACTTC.

The sample holds a few counts of this clonotype. The CDR3 DNA reads TGTGCCAGCAGTTATGACCTGGGCGGGGAGCTGTTTTTT. This encodes CASSYDLGGELFF. This chain uses TRBV6-6 with TRBJ2-2; D gene ambiguous. The CDR3 is made up of 13 amino acids. Germline V lookup: CDR1 MNHNY, CDR2 SVGAGI (reference sequence). V was trimmed by 3 bases and J by 7 bases, leaving 9 bases between them.

The table lists this clonotype with a few counts. The V call is TRBV7-9, the J call TRBJ1-1; 10 positions agree with TRBD1. The CDR3 spans 15 residues. The trim removed 5 bases at V and 1 base at J, leaving 4 bases unmatched. CDR1 is SEHNR, CDR2 FQNEAQ, per germline (reference sequence). In DNA form, the CDR3 reads TGTGCCAGCAGCGGGGGACAGGGGCAGAACACTGAAGCTTTCTTT. Its protein product is CASSGGQGQNTEAFF.

This clonotype was counted at least ten times. J is TRBJ1-5 and V is TRBV7-2; tentative D call: TRBD1 (5 bases). The CDR3 totals 14 residues. The V end lost 5 bases, the J end lost 6 bases, and 14 bases lay between the germline ends. Germline V CDR1 and CDR2: SGHTA, FQGNSA. CDR3 DNA sequence: TGTGCCAGCAGCACCCGGCTGGGGGTTCAGCCCCAGCATTTT. Encoded protein: CASSTRLGVQPQHF.

The chain uses TRBV7-9 and TRBJ1-4, with TRBD1 as a possible D gene (6 bases). The germline gives CDR1 SEHNR, CDR2 FQNEAQ (reference sequence). The CDR3 sequence is 15 residues long. Trimming took off 5 bases at V and 8 bases at J, with 18 bases between the two ends. CDR3 residues: CASSKSTEGGEKLFF. CDR3 bases: TGTGCCAGCAGCAAATCGACAGAAGGGGGGGAAAAACTGTTTTTT.

This clonotype was observed a single time. This chain connects TRBV18 to TRBJ1-1, with 7 positions matching TRBD1. Germline V gives CDR1 KGHSH, CDR2 LQKENI. The junction had 2 bases not matched to a gene; V was cut back by 3 bases and J by 1 base. The CDR3 covers 14 residues. CDR3 sequence reads: CASSPDRTNTEAFF. CDR3 bases: TGTGCCAGCTCACCGGACAGGACGAACACTGAAGCTTTCTTT.

The J gene is TRBJ1-2, the V gene TRBV4-1; 12 positions agree with TRBD1. The germline gives CDR1 MGHRA, CDR2 YSYEKL. V was clipped by 4 bases and J by 8 bases; unmatched bases: 11. CDR3 length: 16 residues. The CDR3 here is CASSLIPGQGARGYTF. DNA of the CDR3: TGCGCCAGCAGCCTCATCCCGGGACAGGGGGCGCGCGGCTACACCTTC.

The table lists this clonotype with a few counts. The chain couples TRBV11-3 to TRBJ2-3, with a tentative D call TRBD1 (7 bases). The CDR3 totals 13 residues. CDR1 and CDR2 (germline): SGHNT, YENEEA. V was trimmed by 4 bases and J by 6 bases, leaving 11 bases between them. CDR3 sequence (DNA): TGTGCCAGCAGCTCGGCAGGGGGGGATACGCAGTATTTT. Translated, it gives CASSSAGGDTQYF.